The rows below give T cell receptor beta chains drawn from one sample of a study of T cell responses to AZD1222 COVID-19 vaccine. The repertoire was sequenced with immunoSEQ multiplex PCR; TCRdb's copy has only in-frame clones and lacks some. The sample yields more than 120,000 clones, roughly 92% seen once. Sequencing used peripheral blood, obtained 28 days after the second AZD1222 dose. Receptor source: an adult who received the AZD1222 COVID-19 vaccine. CDR3s include the opening cysteine and the closing phenylalanine or tryptophan. Fields, in order: J gene, clone size, D gene, V gene, CDR3 protein, CDR3 DNA. The D gene is left open where the match is weak. Only some rows state a clone size, as once, few, many or a class for expanded clones.

J: TRBJ1-1
size: .
D: .
V: TRBV2
CDR3: CASSVGAALNTEAFF
DNA: TGTGCCAGCAGTGTAGGGGCAGCTCTAAACACTGAAGCTTTCTTT

J: TRBJ2-3
size: .
D: TRBD2
V: TRBV5-4
CDR3: CASSFGGLAGVRDTQYF
DNA: TGTGCCAGCAGCTTCGGGGGACTAGCGGGAGTTCGAGATACGCAGTATTTT

J: TRBJ2-1
size: once
D: TRBD1
V: TRBV6-2/TRBV6-3
CDR3: CASSYERTGPYNEQFF
DNA: TGTGCCAGCAGTTACGAGCGGACAGGGCCCTACAATGAGCAGTTCTTC

J: TRBJ1-3
size: .
D: .
V: TRBV15
CDR3: CATSRDRGFSGNTIYF
DNA: TGTGCCACCAGCAGAGATCGTGGTTTCTCTGGAAACACCATATATTTT

J: TRBJ1-4
size: .
D: .
V: TRBV18
CDR3: CASSPNRDANEKLFF
DNA: TGTGCCAGCTCACCGAACAGGGACGCCAATGAAAAACTGTTTTTT

J: TRBJ2-5
size: .
D: .
V: TRBV3-1/TRBV3-2
CDR3: CASSYPGQSRETQYF
DNA: TGTGCCAGCAGCTACCCGGGCCAGTCGCGGGAGACCCAGTACTTC

J: TRBJ1-1
size: .
D: .
V: TRBV5-4
CDR3: CASSKTQNTEAFF
DNA: TGTGCCAGCAGTAAAACCCAGAACACTGAAGCTTTCTTT

J: TRBJ1-1
size: .
D: .
V: TRBV13
CDR3: CASSSGANTEAFF
DNA: TGTGCCAGCAGCTCTGGGGCGAACACTGAAGCTTTCTTT

J: TRBJ1-1
size: .
D: TRBD1
V: TRBV11-2
CDR3: CASSFRGQVNTEAFF
DNA: TGTGCCAGCAGCTTCAGGGGGCAGGTGAACACTGAAGCTTTCTTT

J: TRBJ1-4
size: .
D: .
V: TRBV19
CDR3: CASSTMAGREKLFF
DNA: TGTGCCAGTAGTACGATGGCGGGGCGTGAAAAACTGTTTTTT

J: TRBJ1-1
size: .
D: .
V: TRBV7-6
CDR3: CASSLGQPGGTEAFF
DNA: TGTGCCAGCAGCTTAGGACAGCCGGGGGGCACTGAAGCTTTCTTT

J: TRBJ1-2
size: .
D: .
V: TRBV7-2
CDR3: CASSFPGQGNYGYTF
DNA: TGTGCCAGCAGCTTTCCCGGGCAGGGTAACTATGGCTACACCTTC

J: TRBJ2-5
size: .
D: TRBD2
V: TRBV7-2
CDR3: CASSPPGLAGGTRAQYF
DNA: TGTGCCAGCAGCCCCCCGGGACTAGCGGGAGGAACCAGGGCCCAGTACTTC

J: TRBJ1-2
size: .
D: .
V: TRBV7-9
CDR3: CASSPVLKNYGYTF
DNA: TGTGCCAGCAGCCCAGTACTAAAGAACTATGGCTACACCTTC

J: TRBJ2-7
size: .
D: .
V: TRBV15
CDR3: CATSRDSSGSYEQYF
DNA: TGTGCCACCAGCAGAGATTCTTCGGGTTCCTACGAGCAGTACTTC

J: TRBJ2-1
size: .
D: .
V: TRBV6-2/TRBV6-3
CDR3: CASSFLRERSYNEQFF
DNA: TGTGCCAGCAGCTTCTTACGGGAACGCTCCTACAATGAGCAGTTCTTC

J: TRBJ2-2
size: few
D: .
V: TRBV10-1
CDR3: CASSAPPRRTGELFF
DNA: TGCGCCAGCAGCGCTCCCCCACGAAGGACCGGGGAGCTGTTTTTT

J: TRBJ2-1
size: once
D: .
V: TRBV19
CDR3: CASSIEGGHNEQFF
DNA: TGTGCCAGTAGTATAGAGGGCGGACACAATGAGCAGTTCTTC

J: TRBJ2-5
size: .
D: .
V: TRBV7-6
CDR3: CASSLVTETQYF
DNA: TGTGCCAGCAGCTTAGTAACAGAGACCCAGTACTTC

J: TRBJ1-5
size: .
D: .
V: TRBV28
CDR3: CASSRDPNQPQHF
DNA: TGTGCCAGCAGCAGAGATCCGAATCAGCCCCAGCATTTT

J: TRBJ1-6
size: .
D: .
V: TRBV7-2
CDR3: CASSLDTLSPLHF
DNA: TGTGCCAGCAGCTTAGACACTCTATCACCCCTCCACTTT

J: TRBJ2-1
size: .
D: TRBD2
V: TRBV2
CDR3: CASSWTSGSSYNEQFF
DNA: TGTGCCAGCAGTTGGACTAGCGGGAGCTCCTACAATGAGCAGTTCTTC

J: TRBJ2-5
size: .
D: .
V: TRBV2
CDR3: CASSEFETTQETQYF
DNA: TGTGCCAGCAGTGAATTCGAGACTACCCAAGAGACCCAGTACTTC

J: TRBJ2-1
size: .
D: TRBD1
V: TRBV3-1/TRBV3-2
CDR3: CASSHRQGRHEQFF
DNA: TGTGCCAGCAGCCACAGACAGGGTAGGCATGAGCAGTTCTTC

J: TRBJ1-2
size: .
D: .
V: TRBV2
CDR3: CASSALGLGGYTF
DNA: TGTGCCAGCAGCGCCCTTGGGCTTGGGGGCTACACCTTC

J: TRBJ1-2
size: .
D: .
V: TRBV4-3
CDR3: CASSQDLWADRYGYTF
DNA: TGCGCCAGCAGCCAAGATTTATGGGCCGATAGGTATGGCTACACCTTC

J: TRBJ1-2
size: .
D: .
V: TRBV6-5
CDR3: CASRQQGEGYTF
DNA: TGTGCCAGCAGACAGCAGGGTGAAGGCTACACCTTC

J: TRBJ2-3
size: .
D: .
V: TRBV14
CDR3: CASSQVIGGPPLTDTQYF
DNA: TGTGCCAGCAGCCAAGTGATAGGGGGGCCACCTCTCACAGATACGCAGTATTTT

J: TRBJ1-2
size: once
D: TRBD1
V: TRBV3-1/TRBV3-2
CDR3: CASSQDRGIRQGVEANYGYTF
DNA: TGTGCCAGCAGCCAAGATAGAGGGATCCGGCAGGGGGTGGAAGCTAACTATGGCTACACCTTC

J: TRBJ2-2
size: once
D: TRBD1
V: TRBV24-1
CDR3: CATSDPPQGYPYTGELFF
DNA: TGTGCCACCAGTGACCCGCCACAGGGGTACCCCTACACCGGGGAGCTGTTTTTT

J: TRBJ1-1
size: .
D: .
V: TRBV5-1
CDR3: CASSKTGSASEFPNTEAFF
DNA: TGCGCCAGCAGCAAGACGGGCTCGGCCTCTGAGTTCCCGAACACTGAAGCTTTCTTT

J: TRBJ1-2
size: .
D: TRBD1
V: TRBV5-6
CDR3: CASSRNRGRGYTF
DNA: TGTGCCAGCAGCCGAAACAGGGGTCGGGGCTACACCTTC

J: TRBJ1-4
size: .
D: .
V: TRBV12-3/TRBV12-4
CDR3: CASWGLEEKLFF
DNA: TGTGCCAGCTGGGGCTTAGAAGAAAAACTGTTTTTT

J: TRBJ1-5
size: once
D: .
V: TRBV19
CDR3: CASSDRQFSNQPQHF
DNA: TGTGCCAGTAGCGATAGACAGTTTAGCAATCAGCCCCAGCATTTT

J: TRBJ1-1
size: .
D: .
V: TRBV7-9
CDR3: CASSLGSGGTAFF
DNA: TGTGCCAGCAGCTTAGGCTCCGGGGGCACGGCTTTCTTT

J: TRBJ2-1
size: .
D: .
V: TRBV25-1
CDR3: CASSEYWTFSYNEQFF
DNA: TGTGCCAGCAGTGAATATTGGACATTTTCCTACAATGAGCAGTTCTTC

J: TRBJ2-5
size: .
D: .
V: TRBV5-1
CDR3: CASSFNTPQETQYF
DNA: TGCGCCAGCAGCTTTAATACTCCCCAAGAGACCCAGTACTTC

J: TRBJ1-5
size: .
D: .
V: TRBV30
CDR3: CAWSVPNQPQHF
DNA: TGTGCCTGGAGTGTACCCAATCAGCCCCAGCATTTT

J: TRBJ2-7
size: .
D: .
V: TRBV5-5
CDR3: CASSLGSDEQYF
DNA: TGTGCCAGCAGCTTGGGGTCCGACGAGCAGTACTTC

J: TRBJ2-1
size: .
D: .
V: TRBV9
CDR3: CASSARLTESNEQFF
DNA: TGTGCCAGCAGCGCGAGACTCACAGAATCCAATGAGCAGTTCTTC

J: TRBJ1-6
size: .
D: .
V: TRBV5-1
CDR3: CASSPLDWNSPLHF
DNA: TGCGCCAGCAGCCCCCTGGACTGGAATTCACCCCTCCACTTT

J: TRBJ1-1
size: .
D: .
V: TRBV9
CDR3: CASSVGGGGTEAFF
DNA: TGTGCCAGCAGCGTAGGGGGAGGCGGCACTGAAGCTTTCTTT

J: TRBJ1-2
size: .
D: .
V: TRBV5-8
CDR3: CASSFEARNYGYTF
DNA: TGTGCCAGCAGCTTCGAGGCAAGAAACTATGGCTACACCTTC

J: TRBJ2-3
size: .
D: .
V: TRBV15
CDR3: CATSRARVPDTQYF
DNA: TGTGCCACCAGCAGAGCGCGGGTACCAGATACGCAGTATTTT

J: TRBJ2-7
size: .
D: TRBD2
V: TRBV11-3
CDR3: CASSFAGDYEQYF
DNA: TGTGCCAGCAGCTTCGCGGGAGACTACGAGCAGTACTTC

J: TRBJ1-5
size: .
D: .
V: TRBV24-1
CDR3: CATSEGWQPQHF
DNA: TGTGCCACCAGTGAGGGATGGCAGCCCCAGCATTTT

J: TRBJ1-2
size: .
D: TRBD1
V: TRBV7-9
CDR3: CASSSGQGGYGYTF
DNA: TGTGCCAGCAGCTCGGGACAGGGGGGCTATGGCTACACCTTC

J: TRBJ2-1
size: .
D: .
V: TRBV6-5
CDR3: CASSNWFSYNEQFF
DNA: TGTGCCAGCAGTAACTGGTTCTCCTACAATGAGCAGTTCTTC

J: TRBJ2-1
size: .
D: .
V: TRBV6-5
CDR3: CATLDIGGKNEQFF
DNA: TGTGCCACCTTGGATATCGGCGGGAAGAATGAGCAGTTCTTC

J: TRBJ2-3
size: few
D: .
V: TRBV2
CDR3: CASSVGLGDTQYF
DNA: TGTGCCAGCAGTGTTGGGCTGGGAGATACGCAGTATTTT